A selection of T cell receptor beta chains follows, all from one sample in a study of blood T cells in healthy people across ages. In TCRdb, the 5' RACE reads were re-called with MiXCR into one record per CDR3 protein. The table shows roughly 1,700,000 distinct CDR3 sequences, with roughly 27% occurring only once. The sample comprised blood. These TCRs come from a woman aged 25-40 years in good health. Both conserved end residues are trimmed from each CDR3. Fields, in order: J gene, CDR3 length, V gene, CDR3 protein.

TRBJ1-5	12	TRBV5-1	ASSLTGGDQPQH
TRBJ1-2	15	TRBV6-1	ASSDPDRRGRLSGYT
TRBJ1-2	13	TRBV4-3	ASSQGPNPNYGYT
TRBJ2-3	15	TRBV4-1	ASSQASRGGSTDTQY
TRBJ2-1	12	TRBV5-1	ASTLLAMGDEQF
TRBJ2-3	12	TRBV20-1	SARLGGPTDTQY
TRBJ1-5	14	TRBV25-1	ASSPSSPGGNQPQH
TRBJ2-7	10	TRBV11-2	ASNFKDYEQY
TRBJ1-5	14	TRBV6-6	ASSFVGRGGNQPQH
TRBJ2-7	13	TRBV19	ASSPPTSTSYEQY
TRBJ2-7	13	TRBV5-1	ASSSSLAGGNEQY
TRBJ2-5	13	TRBV24-1	ATSDLKQQQETQY
TRBJ2-3	10	TRBV29-1	SVVGGPDTQY
TRBJ1-5	17	TRBV5-5	ASSPNNKQGVVGNQPQH